The clone carrying this T cell receptor (beta chain) was observed a few times. Its antigen is not known. The V end lost 4 bases, the J end lost 4 bases, and 13 bases lay between the germline ends. This CDR3 is 14 amino acids long. The source of the sample is a study of T cell repertoires in cytomegalovirus infection. Study summary: The public TCR beta signatures pointed to both CMV infection and matching HLA type.

In TCRdb, the reads were re-called with MiXCR into one record per CDR3 protein. The sample yields approximately 1,000,000 distinct CDR3 sequences, more than 25% seen once. Notes on the study in general: Dominating the ex vivo response were TCR beta clonotypes that were CMV-specific and HLA-C-restricted. The cumulative frequency of public TCR beta families distinguished individuals who carried CMV together with the relevant HLA.

J is TRBJ1-1 and V is TRBV12-3 or TRBV12-4; no clear D. This specimen was cultured CD8+ T cells from PBMCs, taken from culture after CMV antigen stimulation. The TCR originated in a human donor in good health (CMV status not recorded). Some clones in this sample may be carry-over from other donors' samples. The CDR3 DNA reads TGTGCCAGCAGTTCCGACCCGCAGTTCACTGAAGCTTTCTTT. This codes for CASSSDPQFTEAFF.